Listed below are T cell receptor beta chains from one sample, sequenced in a study of OX40 agonist ivuxolimab in advanced cancers. TCRdb keeps only in-frame clones here, not all; method: immunoSEQ multiplex PCR. The sample includes roughly 92,000 clones, less than 85% of them seen just once. The sample consisted of CD4+ or CD8+ T cells sorted from blood, taken in a trial of the OX40 agonist ivuxolimab. Receptors were obtained from an adult with an advanced solid tumor such as melanoma, head and neck, liver or kidney cancer. Both conserved end residues are trimmed from each CDR3.

>TRBJ2-2|TRBV5-6|13
ASSHLRANTGELF
>TRBJ1-2|TRBV19|11
ASSPADNYGYT
>TRBJ1-1|TRBV6-6|12
ASSYGRENTEAF
>TRBJ2-3|TRBV5-1|15
ASSLELTQRGTDTQY
>TRBJ1-1|TRBV18|13
ASSPSAGIDTEAF
>TRBJ2-5|TRBV19|11
ASSISGRETQY
>TRBJ1-5|TRBV9|13
ASSVSPDASRVQH
>TRBJ2-4|TRBV15|13
ATSRDRRAGDIQY
>TRBJ1-3|TRBV18|13
ASSHGQISGNTIY
>TRBJ1-2|TRBV5-6|13
ASSVRDRGFYGYT
>TRBJ2-5|TRBV19|14
ASSIVLWGREDTQY
>TRBJ1-3|TRBV7-8|11
ASSLGTAYTIY
>TRBJ1-4|TRBV5-1|14
ASSPRLGAELEKLF
>TRBJ1-2|TRBV5-6|12
ASRPTGINYGYT
>TRBJ1-1|TRBV13|11
ASSEGGNTEAF
>TRBJ1-3|TRBV4-2|14
ASSLLPDRAENTIY
>TRBJ2-3|TRBV4-3|14
ASSQDYGTSTDTQY
>TRBJ1-6|TRBV30|16
AWRNSRALSSYNSPLH